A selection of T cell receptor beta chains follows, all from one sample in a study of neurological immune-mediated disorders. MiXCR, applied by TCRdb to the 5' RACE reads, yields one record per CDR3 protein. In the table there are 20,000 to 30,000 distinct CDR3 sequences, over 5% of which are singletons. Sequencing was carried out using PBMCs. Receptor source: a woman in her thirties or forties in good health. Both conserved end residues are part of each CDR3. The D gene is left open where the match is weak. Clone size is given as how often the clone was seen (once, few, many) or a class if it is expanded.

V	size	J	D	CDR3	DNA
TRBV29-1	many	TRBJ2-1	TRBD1	CSVRTGVVNEQFF	TGCAGCGTAAGGACAGGGGTAGTCAATGAGCAGTTCTTC
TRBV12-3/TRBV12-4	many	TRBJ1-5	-	CASSFSGSNQPQHF	TGTGCCAGCAGTTTCTCAGGTTCAAATCAGCCCCAGCATTTT
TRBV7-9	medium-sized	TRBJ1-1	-	CASSWTEDTEAFF	TGTGCCAGCAGCTGGACTGAGGACACTGAAGCTTTCTTT
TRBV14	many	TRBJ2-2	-	CASSQDEGGELFF	TGTGCCAGCAGCCAAGATGAAGGCGGGGAGCTGTTTTTT
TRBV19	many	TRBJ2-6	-	CASRPSGANVLTF	TGTGCCAGTAGGCCCTCTGGGGCCAACGTCCTGACTTTC
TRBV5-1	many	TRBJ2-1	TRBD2	CASSLGSGRARNEQFF	TGCGCCAGCAGCTTGGGTTCCGGGAGGGCCCGAAATGAGCAGTTCTTC
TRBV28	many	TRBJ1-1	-	CASSIQGRPEAFF	TGTGCCAGCAGTATCCAGGGGAGACCTGAAGCTTTCTTT
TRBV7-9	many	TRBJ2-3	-	CASSFGATDTQYF	TGTGCCAGCAGCTTCGGTGCCACAGATACGCAGTATTTT
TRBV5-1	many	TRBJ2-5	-	CASSLTSGGGETQYF	TGCGCCAGCAGCTTGACCAGCGGAGGGGGGGAGACCCAGTACTTC
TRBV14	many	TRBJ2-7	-	CASGGFSYEQYF	TGTGCCAGCGGGGGGTTTTCCTACGAGCAGTACTTC
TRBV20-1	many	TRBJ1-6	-	CSASSFGRYNSPLHF	TGCAGTGCTAGTTCGTTCGGCAGATATAATTCACCCCTCCACTTT
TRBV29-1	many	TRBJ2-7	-	CSVVGGSLEQYF	TGCAGCGTTGTCGGGGGATCACTCGAGCAGTACTTC
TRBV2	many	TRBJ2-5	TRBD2	CASSVAGGQETQYF	TGTGCCAGCAGTGTCGCGGGAGGGCAGGAGACCCAGTACTTC
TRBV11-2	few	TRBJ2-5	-	CASRQGQETQYF	TGTGCCAGCAGACAGGGACAAGAGACCCAGTACTTC
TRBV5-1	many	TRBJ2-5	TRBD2	CASSPGLGGGQETQYF	TGCGCCAGCAGCCCGGGACTAGGAGGGGGCCAAGAGACCCAGTACTTC